These 13 T cell receptor beta chains share one sample of origin, sequenced in a study of T cell responses to AZD1222 COVID-19 vaccine. The protocol was immunoSEQ multiplex PCR, while the TCRdb copy is restricted to in-frame clones and leaves out a portion. The data show about 150,000 clones, 85% to 90% seen once. The sample was peripheral blood, taken on day 0 of AZD1222 vaccination. These receptors all come from an adult in good health.

The rearrangement uses TRBV4-2 and TRBJ2-2; TRBD2 agrees at 14 bases. The length of the CDR3 is 17 residues. CDR1 is LGHNA and CDR2 is YNFKEQ in the germline V gene. V gave up 2 bases and J gave up 7 bases; unmatched junction bases: 6. This CDR3 is CASSQKTSGGADGELFF. The CDR3 bases are TGTGCCAGCAGCCAAAAGACTAGCGGGGGGGCCGACGGGGAGCTGTTTTTT.

The rearrangement joins TRBV4-3 to TRBJ2-7, with D possibly TRBD1 on 5 matching bases. Trimming shortened V by 0 bases and J by 3 bases, and 9 bases separated the two germline ends. The length of the CDR3 is 14 residues. Germline assignment: CDR1 LGHNA and CDR2 YSLEER. This chain's CDR3 is CASSQDSGNYEQYF. As DNA, the CDR3 is TGCGCCAGCAGCCAAGATTCAGGGAACTACGAGCAGTACTTC.

V gene TRBV7-9 combines with J gene TRBJ2-2; D call uncertain. Trimming cost V 9 bases and J 0 bases, with 14 bases left between them. The germline V gene encodes CDR1 SEHNR and CDR2 FQNEAQ (reference sequence). The CDR3 covers 15 residues. CDR3 nucleotides: TGTGCCAGTTCGAACACTGCCGCGAACACCGGGGAGCTGTTTTTT. Amino acids: CASSNTAANTGELFF.

This clone was counted a few times. The rearrangement uses TRBV5-5 and TRBJ2-7, with D maybe TRBD1 (6 bases). From germline, CDR1 is SGHKS and CDR2 YYEKEE (reference sequence). The CDR3 is 15 residues long. Trimming took off 1 base at V and 5 bases at J, with 16 bases between the two ends. DNA for the CDR3: TGTGCCAGCAGCTTGCGGGTCGCCAGGGGCCACGAGCAGTACGTC. Protein product: CASSLRVARGHEQYV.

This clone was seen at least ten times. The chain couples TRBV5-1 to TRBJ1-2, with D perhaps matching TRBD1 (5 bases). Trimming removed 4 bases at V and 8 bases at J, with 12 bases between. The CDR3 has 12 residues. Germline CDR1 SGHRS, CDR2 YFSETQ. The CDR3: CASSPQGSGYTF. The CDR3 DNA reads TGCGCCAGCAGCCCCCAGGGCAGCGGCTACACCTTC.

The chain recombines TRBV18 with TRBJ2-3; D is ambiguous. Germline loops: CDR1 KGHSH, CDR2 LQKENI. This CDR3 has 15 residues. The ends were cut back, 6 bases at V and 3 bases at J, with 16 bases in the middle. In nucleotides, the CDR3 is TGTGCCAGCTCTCCTAACGCAGTATCTACAGATACGCAGTATTTT. It codes for CASSPNAVSTDTQYF.

V is TRBV10-3 and J is TRBJ1-6; the match to TRBD1 covers 9 bases. The CDR3 loop spans 16 amino acids. CDR1 is ENHRY, CDR2 SYGVKD, per germline. V shed 1 base and J 8 bases; nucleotides not matched to a gene: 6. CDR3 nucleotides: TGTGCCATCAGTGAGTTAGAACAGGGGGCGGATTCACCCCTCCACTTT. Its protein is CAISELEQGADSPLHF.

There are a few counts of this clone. The chain couples TRBV27 to TRBJ1-5, with D unresolved. Germline V gene sequence: CDR1 MNHEY, CDR2 SMNVEV (reference sequence). The V gene lost 3 bases and the J gene lost 1 base, with 13 bases spanning the gap. The CDR3 contains 16 residues. CDR3 residues: CASSLAGYSSNQPQHF. DNA of the CDR3: TGTGCCAGCAGTTTGGCGGGGTACAGCAGCAATCAGCCCCAGCATTTT.

The chain links TRBV5-6 to TRBJ2-7; D may be TRBD1 (5 bases). Germline V gene data show CDR1 as SGHDT and CDR2 as YYEEEE. V lost 4 bases and J lost 4, with 15 bases in between. The CDR3 runs to 14 residues. The CDR3 sequence is CASSVGVSVYEQYV. CDR3 in DNA: TGTGCCAGCAGCGTAGGGGTTTCCGTTTACGAGCAGTACGTC.

The chain couples TRBV5-1 to TRBJ2-6; D may be TRBD1 (6 bases). The V end was cut by 6 bases, the J end by 0 bases, with 10 bases between. This CDR3 region has 15 residues. Germline V lookup: CDR1 SGHRS, CDR2 YFSETQ. CDR3 sequence reads: CASNTGSSGANVLTF. The CDR3 DNA reads TGCGCCAGCAACACAGGGAGCTCTGGGGCCAACGTCCTGACTTTC.

The CDR3 loop is CASSQDRGPRETQYF. The CDR3 DNA follows: TGCGCCAGCAGCCAGGACAGGGGGCCAAGGGAGACCCAGTACTTC. This rearrangement joins TRBV4-1 to TRBJ2-5, with 11 bases matching TRBD1. The CDR3 contains 15 residues. Germline V gives CDR1 MGHRA, CDR2 YSYEKL. The junction had 5 bases not matched to a gene; V was cut back by 3 bases and J by 5 bases.

The chain carries TRBV5-4 and TRBJ1-2, with D unresolved. V lost 5 bases to trimming and J lost 4 bases, with 15 bases between them. The CDR3 consists of 14 residues. Germline V lookup: CDR1 SGHNT, CDR2 YYREEE (reference sequence). CDR3 region: CASRLQFRTYGYTF. The CDR3 coding sequence is TGTGCCAGCAGACTCCAATTCCGTACCTATGGCTACACCTTC.

V usage is TRBV9 and J usage is TRBJ1-6; D remains unclear. The germline V gene encodes CDR1 SGDLS and CDR2 YYNGEE. V was pared by 3 bases and J by 4 bases, with 14 bases between. The CDR3 has 16 residues. The CDR3 region is CASSARSGLYNSPLHF. The CDR3 nucleotides are TGTGCCAGCAGCGCCCGAAGTGGCTTATATAATTCACCCCTCCACTTT.